This T cell receptor beta chain came from a study of T cell responses to AZD1222 COVID-19 vaccine. Study-wide context: Timing groups of about 4 and about 12 weeks for second doses were pooled.

The assay was immunoSEQ multiplex PCR, and TCRdb's table has in-frame clones only and misses some. The repertoire holds 150,000 to 200,000 clones, with approximately 90% as singletons. A note on this clone: Antigen specificity is unknown.

The CDR3 totals 10 residues. Trimming took off 6 bases at V and 7 bases at J, with 4 bases between the two ends. Germline values: CDR1 WSHSY, CDR2 SAAADI. Overall study findings and caveats: Baseline seropositives among AZD1222 recipients totaled only five or six. Females outnumbered males among donors, who were mostly white British; clonal diversity was possibly underestimated. Unmutated variant regions reportedly attract nearly half of all spike-specific TCRs.

The input for sequencing was peripheral blood, taken on day 0 of AZD1222 vaccination. This clonotype was obtained from an adult in good health. J is TRBJ2-1 and V is TRBV10-2, with no clear D. The chain's CDR3 is CASRANEQFF. The CDR3, as DNA: TGCGCCAGCAGGGCAAATGAGCAGTTCTTC.